Sequencing of this T cell receptor beta chain was carried out in a study of shared clonotypes between healthy human individuals. CDR1 LNHDA and CDR2 SQIVND come from the germline V gene (reference sequence). CDR3 size: 14 residues. V was pared by 1 base and J by 4 bases, with 8 bases between. An assay was performed, and its level was deep. The repertoire was sequenced with immunoSEQ multiplex PCR; TCRdb's copy has only in-frame clones and lacks some. Of approximately 2.5 million clones in the sample, approximately 93% were seen once. Study conclusions and caveats: Generally, naive subsets came out with larger estimated richness than memory subsets.

As regards this clone: Its specificity is unknown.

This sequence was found in a man younger than 35 in good health. Some clones in this sample may be carry-over from other donors' samples. V and J are TRBV19 and TRBJ1-5; TRBD1 is a possible D gene (5 bases). What was sequenced was naive CD4+ T cells from PBMCs. Subset in this sample: CD45RA+ positively selected. DNA of the CDR3: TGTGCCAGTAGTATAGGACAGTGGAATCAGCCCCAGCATTTT. Its translation is CASSIGQWNQPQHF.